The following is a TCR beta chain sequence with its context. Data came from immunoSEQ multiplex PCR; TCRdb stores just in-frame clones and leaves some out. This repertoire shows fewer than 40,000 clones, roughly nine tenths found once; its top ten account for approximately 1.5%. The data were taken from a study of preoperative IRX-2 immunotherapy in early breast cancer. Noted treatment: preoperative locoregional IRX-2 cytokine immunotherapy. This phase Ib study tested locoregional IRX-2 cytokine immunotherapy given before surgery. There are 13 residues in the CDR3. Germline CDR1 and CDR2: MDHEN and SYDVKM. V lost 3 bases and J lost 3, with 8 bases in between.

The sequence came from a human donor with breast cancer. Sequencing used tumor tissue, obtained after IRX-2 immunotherapy. The V call is TRBV28, the J call TRBJ2-5; D is undetermined. CDR3 loop: CASSFRQEETQYF. The CDR3 bases are TGTGCCAGCAGTTTCCGACAAGAAGAGACCCAGTACTTC.